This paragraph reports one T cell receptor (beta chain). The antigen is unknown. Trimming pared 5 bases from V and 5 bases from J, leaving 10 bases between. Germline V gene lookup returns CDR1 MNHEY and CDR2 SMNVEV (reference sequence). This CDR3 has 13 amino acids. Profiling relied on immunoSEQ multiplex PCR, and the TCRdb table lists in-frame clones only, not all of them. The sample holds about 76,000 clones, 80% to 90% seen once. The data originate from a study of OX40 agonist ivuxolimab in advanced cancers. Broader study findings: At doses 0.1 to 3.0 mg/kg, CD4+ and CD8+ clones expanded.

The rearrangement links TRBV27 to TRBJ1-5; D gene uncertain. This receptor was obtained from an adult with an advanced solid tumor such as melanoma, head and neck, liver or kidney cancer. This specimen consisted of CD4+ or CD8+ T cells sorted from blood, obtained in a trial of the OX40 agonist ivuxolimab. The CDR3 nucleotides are TGTGCCAGCAGTCATACTGAATATCAGCCCCAGCATTTT. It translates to CASSHTEYQPQHF.